The next 31 T cell receptor beta chains were all read from a single sample in a study of blood T cell repertoires in COVID-19. Profiled with immunoSEQ multiplex PCR; TCRdb holds only in-frame clones, not every one. The sample includes 99,000 or so clones, 81% seen only once; the top ten take around two fifths. Material for sequencing was peripheral blood. These receptors were collected from an elderly man with acute or convalescent COVID-19.

V and J are TRBV28 and TRBJ2-7; D possibly corresponds to TRBD2 (6 bases). V lost 4 bases and J lost 0, with 13 bases in between. Germline V CDR1 and CDR2: MDHEN, SYDVKM. The CDR3 loop spans 15 amino acids. The CDR3 sequence is CASSSPGDFSYEQYF. The CDR3 DNA follows: TGTGCCAGCAGTTCCCCCGGGGACTTCTCCTACGAGCAGTACTTC.

The rearrangement joins TRBV5-1 to TRBJ2-7; TRBD1 aligns across 8 bases. J was trimmed by 3 bases and V by 2 bases; bases with no gene match: 7. CDR1 and CDR2 (germline): SGHRS, YFSETQ. The CDR3 loop spans 15 amino acids. The CDR3 bases are TGCGCCAGCAGCTTCCCGACAGGGGATTTCTACGAGCAGTACTTC. Its protein product is CASSFPTGDFYEQYF.

This clone was observed a few times. The V gene is TRBV28, the J gene TRBJ1-3; 8 nucleotides align to TRBD1. The junction had 4 bases not matched to a gene; V was cut back by 1 base and J by 5 bases. The CDR3 is 15 residues long. CDR1 is MDHEN and CDR2 is SYDVKM in the germline V gene. The CDR3 coding sequence is TGTGCCAGCAGTTTATCGACAGGGGCCAGAAACACCATATATTTT. It encodes CASSLSTGARNTIYF.

The sample holds a few counts of this clone. The rearrangement uses TRBV5-1 and TRBJ1-4; 7 nucleotides line up with TRBD1. This CDR3 has 17 amino acids. CDR1 and CDR2 (germline): SGHRS, YFSETQ. The trim removed 4 bases at V and 4 bases at J, leaving 13 bases unmatched. CDR3 DNA sequence: TGCGCCAGCAGCCCGAAGGAGGAGGGACAGCTTAATGAAAAACTGTTTTTT. Its protein is CASSPKEEGQLNEKLFF. The full variable domain, completed using reference TRBV5-1 and TRBJ1-4, is KAGVTQTPRYLIKTRGQQVTLSCSPISGHRSVSWYQQTPGQGLQFLFEYFSETQRNKGNFPGRFSGRQFSNSRSEMNVSTLELGDSALYLCASSPKEEGQLNEKLFFGSGTQLSVL.

Note on this clone: One end of the junction fails to match germline, which may point to a read error. The chain is built from TRBV30 and TRBJ2-7, with D possibly matching TRBD1 (6 bases). The CDR3 runs to 11 residues. In germline, CDR1 is GTSNPN, CDR2 SVGIG (reference sequence). This chain's CDR3 is CAWSVAGTRNF. The CDR3 nucleotides are TGTGCCTGGAGTGTTGCCGGGACACGGAACTTC. The entire variable domain, with the rest obtained from reference TRBV30 and TRBJ2-7, is as follows: SQTIHQWPATLVQPVGSPLSLECTVEGTSNPNLYWYRQAAGRGLQLLFYSVGIGQISSEVPQNLSASRPQDRQFILSSKKLLLSDSGFYLCAWSVAGTRNFGPGTRLTVT.

The chain has TRBV28 and TRBJ2-5, with 12 bases lining up with TRBD2. This CDR3 is 15 amino acids long. The V gene's germline CDR1 is MDHEN and CDR2 SYDVKM. V was clipped by 4 bases and J by 5 bases; unmatched bases: 5. The CDR3 DNA reads TGTGCCAGCAGTTACCTAGCGGGAGGGTCGGAGACCCAGTACTTC. Its translation: CASSYLAGGSETQYF.

The chain links TRBV2 to TRBJ1-2; no clear D gene. Germline V gene sequence: CDR1 SNHLY, CDR2 FYNNEI. V was clipped by 6 bases and J by 0 bases, with 14 bases between them. This CDR3 is 15 amino acids long. DNA of the CDR3: TGTGCCAGCAGGGGAGGAGGACTGACTAACTATGGCTACACCTTC. It codes for CASRGGGLTNYGYTF.

This chain connects TRBV10-3 to TRBJ1-5; the match to TRBD1 covers 8 bases. Germline V gene lookup returns CDR1 ENHRY and CDR2 SYGVKD. The CDR3 runs to 17 residues. Losses at the gene ends were 3 bases for V and 0 bases for J; bases not matched to a gene: 7. The CDR3 DNA is TGTGCCATCAGTGATCCCAAGACAGGGGTTAGCAATCAGCCCCAGCATTTT. It translates to CAISDPKTGVSNQPQHF.

The J gene is TRBJ2-2, the V gene TRBV7-9; the D is unclear. CDR1 is SEHNR, CDR2 FQNEAQ, per germline (reference sequence). Trimming shortened V by 1 base and J by 1 base, and 4 bases separated the two germline ends. The CDR3 sequence is 14 residues long. In DNA form, the CDR3 reads TGTGCCAGCAGCTTAGGGCAGAACACCGGGGAGCTGTTTTTT. Protein sequence: CASSLGQNTGELFF.

V and J are TRBV29-1 and TRBJ2-5; TRBD1 aligns across 9 bases. CDR1 SQVTM and CDR2 ANQGSEA come from the germline V gene. Trimming removed 7 bases from V and 6 bases from J; junction bases left unmatched: 3. The CDR3 spans 11 residues. The CDR3 sequence: CSGGQGKTQYF. CDR3 nucleotides: TGCAGCGGGGGACAGGGAAAGACCCAGTACTTC. Supplemented by reference TRBV29-1 and TRBJ2-5, the full variable domain reads SAVISQKPSRDICQRGTSLTIQCQVDSQVTMMFWYRQQPGQSLTLIATANQGSEATYESGFVIDKFPISRPNLTFSTLTVSNMSPEDSSIYLCSGGQGKTQYFGPGTRLLVL.

The chain links TRBV5-6 to TRBJ1-1, with no clear D. The CDR3 runs 13 residues. Trimming cost V 3 bases and J 3 bases, with 9 bases left between them. Looked up from germline, CDR1 is SGHDT and CDR2 is YYEEEE. CDR3 sequence: CASSYTRYTEAFF. The DNA for the CDR3 is TGTGCCAGCAGCTATACTAGGTACACTGAAGCTTTCTTT.

V gene TRBV19 combines with J gene TRBJ2-7; 9 positions agree with TRBD2. The CDR3 has 16 residues. CDR1 is LNHDA, CDR2 SQIVND, per germline (reference sequence). Germline trimming cut 0 bases from V and 1 base from J; bases unmatched to any gene: 4. The CDR3 loop is CASSIDPAGGSYEQYF. The DNA of the CDR3 is TGTGCCAGTAGTATAGACCCAGCGGGAGGTTCCTACGAGCAGTACTTC.

The V gene is TRBV30, the J gene TRBJ1-2; no clear D. V was cut by 2 bases and J by 7 bases, with 11 bases left in between. Germline assignment: CDR1 GTSNPN and CDR2 SVGIG (reference sequence). The CDR3 spans 12 residues. The CDR3 sequence is CAWSKLRFGYTF. The CDR3 DNA reads TGTGCCTGGAGTAAACTGAGATTTGGCTACACCTTC.

The CDR3 nucleotides are TGTGCCAGCTCACCAGCAGGGGCGAACACTGAAGCTTTCTTT. Amino acid sequence: CASSPAGANTEAFF. The V gene is TRBV18, the J gene TRBJ1-1; D may be TRBD1 (6 bases). Trimming removed 2 bases at V and 1 base at J, with 8 bases between. Germline values: CDR1 KGHSH, CDR2 LQKENI. There are 14 residues in the CDR3.

The chain recombines TRBV6-5 with TRBJ1-5; 8 bases are a match to TRBD1. CDR1 is MNHEY and CDR2 is SVGAGI in the germline V gene. The V gene end was trimmed by 6 bases and the J gene end by 2 bases; junction bases not matched to a gene: 9. The CDR3 runs to 16 residues. CDR3 sequence (DNA): TGTGCCAGCAGATACAGAGGACAGGGCGGCAATCAGCCCCAGCATTTT. Its protein is CASRYRGQGGNQPQHF.

V gene TRBV28 combines with J gene TRBJ1-4; TRBD1 matches at 9 bases. The trim removed 7 bases at V and 8 bases at J, leaving 8 bases unmatched. The CDR3 is 14 residues long. Germline lookup yields CDR1 MDHEN and CDR2 SYDVKM. CDR3 nucleotide sequence: TGTGCCAGCACCCAGAGGACAGGGGTCGAAAAACTGTTTTTT. Amino acids: CASTQRTGVEKLFF.

V is TRBV19 and J is TRBJ2-1, with 9 bases aligning to TRBD1. The CDR3 is 18 amino acids. Germline CDR1 and CDR2: LNHDA and SQIVND (reference sequence). Germline trimming cut 5 bases from V and 2 bases from J; bases unmatched to any gene: 13. DNA of the CDR3: TGTGCCAGTAGTTTCTCTGCTCCGGGACAGGGTACCTACAATGAGCAGTTCTTC. It is translated as CASSFSAPGQGTYNEQFF.

This chain links TRBV9 with TRBJ2-5; D is possibly TRBD2 (7 bases). V lost 0 bases to trimming and J lost 4 bases, with 16 bases between them. From germline, CDR1 is SGDLS and CDR2 YYNGEE. The CDR3 sequence is 16 residues long. The CDR3 DNA follows: TGTGCCAGCAGCGTAGCTGGGGGGGGCGCGGGAGAGACCCAGTACTTC. Translation: CASSVAGGGAGETQYF.

The chain employs TRBV20-1 and TRBJ2-4; a weak D match, TRBD1 (6 bases). Germline V gives CDR1 DFQATT, CDR2 SNEGSKA (reference sequence). The CDR3 covers 11 residues. V was cut by 5 bases and J by 8 bases, with 10 bases left in between. Written as DNA, the CDR3 is TGCAGTGCTGACAGGCGGGACATTCAGTACTTC. As protein: CSADRRDIQYF.

The V gene is TRBV27, the J gene TRBJ2-3; D is possibly TRBD2 (6 bases). This CDR3 region has 13 residues. V lost 6 bases and J lost 5, with 12 bases in between. Germline V gene data show CDR1 as MNHEY and CDR2 as SMNVEV (reference sequence). CDR3 DNA: TGTGCCAGCAGATTTTGGGGGGAAGATACGCAGTATTTT. Its protein product is CASRFWGEDTQYF.

This clone was seen a single time. The gene calls are TRBV9 and TRBJ2-2, with TRBD2 matching over 9 bases. CDR3 length equals 16 residues. The V gene's germline CDR1 is SGDLS and CDR2 YYNGEE. The J segment lost 1 base and the V segment lost 3 bases, leaving 4 bases of the junction unmatched. CDR3: CASSGAGGLNTGELFF. The CDR3 nucleotides read TGTGCCAGCAGCGGGGCGGGAGGGTTGAACACCGGGGAGCTGTTTTTT.

CDR3 coding DNA: TGTGCCAGCAGTGAAATAGCGGGAGGCCGCTCCTACAATGAGCAGTTCTTC. Translation: CASSEIAGGRSYNEQFF. The chain recombines TRBV6-1 with TRBJ2-1, with 10 bases fitting TRBD2. The CDR3 sequence is 17 residues long. V shed 2 bases, J shed 0 bases, and the junction held 4 bases outside the gene matches. Looked up from germline, CDR1 is MNHNS and CDR2 is SASEGT.

The chain combines TRBV15 with TRBJ2-7; 7 nucleotides match TRBD1. V gave up 3 bases and J gave up 0 bases; unmatched junction bases: 8. CDR1 is LNHNV and CDR2 is YYDKDF in the germline V gene (reference sequence). This CDR3 region has 16 residues. DNA for the CDR3: TGTGCCACCAGCAGGCCTCAGGGGGTTAGCTCCTACGAGCAGTACTTC. This translates into CATSRPQGVSSYEQYF.

This chain connects TRBV6-5 to TRBJ1-6; no reliable D call. V lost 5 bases, J lost 13 bases, and 12 bases lay in between. Germline assignment: CDR1 MNHEY and CDR2 SVGAGI. This CDR3 has 12 residues. The CDR3, as DNA: TGTGCCAGCAGTCAACTTGGAGGGCCCCTCCACTTT. Translation: CASSQLGGPLHF.

This clone has a single count. V and J are TRBV29-1 and TRBJ1-2; D is possibly TRBD1 (5 bases). Trimming left V 6 bases short and J 0 bases short, with 17 bases between. The CDR3 runs to 15 residues. Germline lookup yields CDR1 SQVTM and CDR2 ANQGSEA. CDR3 residues: CSVLGGAESNYGYTF. In DNA, the CDR3 is TGCAGCGTCCTAGGCGGGGCAGAATCTAACTATGGCTACACCTTC.

The chain uses TRBV19 and TRBJ2-7; 10 bases map to TRBD1. Trimming at V came to 5 bases and at J to 3 bases, leaving 4 bases not matched to a gene. Germline V gene lookup returns CDR1 LNHDA and CDR2 SQIVND (reference sequence). This CDR3 spans 14 amino acids. The CDR3 region has the DNA TGTGCCAGTAGTCCGCGGGACAGGGGCTACGAGCAGTACTTC. Translated, it gives CASSPRDRGYEQYF.

V and J are TRBV14 and TRBJ2-1; unclear D gene. Deletions cut 1 base from V and 0 bases from J, with 10 bases between. The CDR3 sequence is 16 residues long. Per germline, CDR1 SGHDN and CDR2 FVKESK. The CDR3 region is CASSQGHLSSYNEQFF. DNA for the CDR3: TGTGCCAGCAGCCAAGGACATCTGAGCTCCTACAATGAGCAGTTCTTC.

The gene calls are TRBV19 and TRBJ1-5; D ambiguous. V shed 1 base and J shed 0 bases, with 7 bases lying between them. Germline V gene sequence: CDR1 LNHDA, CDR2 SQIVND (reference sequence). The CDR3 spans 15 residues. DNA of the CDR3: TGTGCCAGTAGTATAGTGGCACCTAGCAATCAGCCCCAGCATTTT. It is translated as CASSIVAPSNQPQHF.

The CDR3 nucleotides are TGTGCCACCAGAGGACAGACGTACAATGAGCAGTTCTTC. Its translation is CATRGQTYNEQFF. The chain uses TRBV28 and TRBJ2-1; D possibly corresponds to TRBD1 (6 bases). This CDR3 has 13 amino acids. V was pared by 10 bases and J by 4 bases, with 14 bases between. CDR1 is MDHEN and CDR2 is SYDVKM in the germline V gene.

DNA of the CDR3: TGTGCCAGCAGCTTGGCCGGGACAGGGAATCAGCCCCAGCATTTT. It encodes CASSLAGTGNQPQHF. J is TRBJ1-5 and V is TRBV5-6, with 9 bases identical to TRBD1. The CDR3 totals 15 residues. CDR1 is SGHDT and CDR2 is YYEEEE in the germline V gene. V was pared by 0 bases and J by 4 bases, with 2 bases of the junction left unmatched.

V is TRBV6-5 and J is TRBJ2-7; TRBD1 agrees at 7 bases. The V and J ends lost 6 bases and 7 bases, in that order; junction bases with no gene match: 9. The germline V gene has CDR1 MNHEY and CDR2 SVGAGI. CDR3 length equals 13 residues. The CDR3 sequence is CASRAGGLWEQYF. The CDR3, as DNA: TGTGCCAGCAGGGCAGGGGGTCTATGGGAGCAGTACTTC.